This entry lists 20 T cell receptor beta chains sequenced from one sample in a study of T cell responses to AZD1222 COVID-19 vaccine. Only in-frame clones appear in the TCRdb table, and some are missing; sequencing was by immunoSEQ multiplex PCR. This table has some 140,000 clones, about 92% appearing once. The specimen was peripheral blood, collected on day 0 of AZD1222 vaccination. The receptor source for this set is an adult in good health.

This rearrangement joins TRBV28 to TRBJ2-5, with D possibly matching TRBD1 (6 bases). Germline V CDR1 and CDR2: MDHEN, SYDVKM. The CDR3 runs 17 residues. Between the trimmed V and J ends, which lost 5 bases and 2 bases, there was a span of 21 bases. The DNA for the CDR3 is TGTGCCAGCAGTCTACTAAAGGACAGTCTATCACAAGAGACCCAGTACTTC. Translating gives CASSLLKDSLSQETQYF.

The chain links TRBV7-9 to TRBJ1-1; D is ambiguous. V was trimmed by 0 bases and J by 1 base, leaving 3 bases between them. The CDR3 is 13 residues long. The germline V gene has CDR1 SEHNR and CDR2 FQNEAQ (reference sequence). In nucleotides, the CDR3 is TGTGCCAGCAGCTTAGCGAGGAACACTGAAGCTTTCTTT. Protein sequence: CASSLARNTEAFF.

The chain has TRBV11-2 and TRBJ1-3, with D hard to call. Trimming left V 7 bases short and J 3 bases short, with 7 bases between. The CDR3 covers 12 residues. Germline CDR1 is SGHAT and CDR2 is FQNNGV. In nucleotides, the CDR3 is TGTGCCAGCATTGGGAGTGGAAACACCATATATTTT. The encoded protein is CASIGSGNTIYF.

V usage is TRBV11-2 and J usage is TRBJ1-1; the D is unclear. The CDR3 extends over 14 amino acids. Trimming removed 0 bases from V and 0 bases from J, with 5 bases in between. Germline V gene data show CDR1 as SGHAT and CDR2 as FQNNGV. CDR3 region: CASSLDRVNTEAFF. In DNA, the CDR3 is TGTGCCAGCAGCTTAGATAGGGTGAACACTGAAGCTTTCTTT.

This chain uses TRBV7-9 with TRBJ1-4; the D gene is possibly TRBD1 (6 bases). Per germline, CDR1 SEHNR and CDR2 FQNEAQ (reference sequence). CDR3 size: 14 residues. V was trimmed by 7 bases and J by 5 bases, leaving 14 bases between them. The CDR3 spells CASTRGVENEKLFF. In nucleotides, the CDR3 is TGTGCCAGCACCAGGGGAGTGGAGAATGAAAAACTGTTTTTT.

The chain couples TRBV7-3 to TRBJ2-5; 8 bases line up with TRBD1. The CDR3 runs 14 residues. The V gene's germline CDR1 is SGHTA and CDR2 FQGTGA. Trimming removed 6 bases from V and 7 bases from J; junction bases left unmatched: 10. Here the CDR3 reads CASSPLGQVGTQYF. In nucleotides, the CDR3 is TGTGCCAGCAGTCCTCTGGGACAGGTGGGGACCCAGTACTTC.

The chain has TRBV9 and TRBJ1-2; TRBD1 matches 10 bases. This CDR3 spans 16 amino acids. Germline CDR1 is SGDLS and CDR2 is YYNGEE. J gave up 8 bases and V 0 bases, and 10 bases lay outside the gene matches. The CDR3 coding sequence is TGTGCCAGCAGCGTAGACTCCGGGACAGGGGCGAGGGGCTACACCTTC. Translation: CASSVDSGTGARGYTF.

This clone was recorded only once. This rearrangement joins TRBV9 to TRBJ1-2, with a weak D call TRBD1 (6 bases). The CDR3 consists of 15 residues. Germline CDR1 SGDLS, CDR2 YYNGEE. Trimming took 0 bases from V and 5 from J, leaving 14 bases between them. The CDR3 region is CASSVAGSGDYGYTF. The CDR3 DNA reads TGTGCCAGCAGCGTAGCTGGGTCAGGGGATTATGGCTACACCTTC.

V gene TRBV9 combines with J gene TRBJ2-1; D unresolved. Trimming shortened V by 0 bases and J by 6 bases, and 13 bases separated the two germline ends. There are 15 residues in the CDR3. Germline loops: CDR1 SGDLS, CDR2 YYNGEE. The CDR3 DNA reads TGTGCCAGCAGCGTAGGGGCCTCATCCGGCAATGAGCAGTTCTTC. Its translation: CASSVGASSGNEQFF.

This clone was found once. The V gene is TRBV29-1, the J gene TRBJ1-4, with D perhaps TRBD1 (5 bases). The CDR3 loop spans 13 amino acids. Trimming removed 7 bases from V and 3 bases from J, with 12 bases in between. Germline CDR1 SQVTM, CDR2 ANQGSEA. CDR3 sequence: CSAEQGPNEKLFF. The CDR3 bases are TGCAGCGCCGAGCAGGGACCTAATGAAAAACTGTTTTTT.

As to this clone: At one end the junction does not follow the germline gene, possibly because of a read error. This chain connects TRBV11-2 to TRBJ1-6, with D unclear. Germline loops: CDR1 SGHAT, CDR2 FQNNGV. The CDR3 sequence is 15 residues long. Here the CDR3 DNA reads TGTGCCAGCAGCTTAGGCAGCCCCTATCATTCACCCCTCCACTTT. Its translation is CASSLGSPYHSPLHF. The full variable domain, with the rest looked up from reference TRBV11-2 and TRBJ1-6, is EAGVAQSPRYKIIEKRQSVAFWCNPISGHATLYWYQQILGQGPKLLIQFQNNGVVDDSQLPKDRFSAERLKGVDSTLKIQPAKLEDSAVYLCASSLGSPYHSPLHFGNGTRLTVT.

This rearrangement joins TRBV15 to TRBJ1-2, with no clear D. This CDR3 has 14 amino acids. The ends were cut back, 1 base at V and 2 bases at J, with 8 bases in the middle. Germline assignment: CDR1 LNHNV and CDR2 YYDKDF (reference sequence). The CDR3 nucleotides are TGTGCCACCAGCAGAGCGGGAGAAAACTATGGCTACACCTTC. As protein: CATSRAGENYGYTF.

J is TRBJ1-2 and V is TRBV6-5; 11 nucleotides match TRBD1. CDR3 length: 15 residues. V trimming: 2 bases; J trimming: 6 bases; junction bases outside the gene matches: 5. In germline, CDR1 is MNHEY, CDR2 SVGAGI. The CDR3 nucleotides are TGTGCCAGCAGTTACACCGGACAGGGGGCGGATGGCTACACCTTC. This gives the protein CASSYTGQGADGYTF.

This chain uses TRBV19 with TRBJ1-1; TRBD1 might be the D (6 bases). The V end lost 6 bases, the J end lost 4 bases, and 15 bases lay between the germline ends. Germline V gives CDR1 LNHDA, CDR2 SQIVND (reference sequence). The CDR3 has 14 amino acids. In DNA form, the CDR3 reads TGTGCCAGTAGCTTGGATGGGGGGGCCACTGAAGCTTTCTTT. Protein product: CASSLDGGATEAFF.

The DNA of the CDR3 is TGTGCCAGCAAGGCTGTCAATGAAGCTTTCTTT. It codes for CASKAVNEAFF. This sequence joins TRBV28 and TRBJ1-1; D remains ambiguous. V lost 7 bases, J lost 7 bases, and 10 bases lay in between. CDR1 and CDR2 from the germline V gene are MDHEN and SYDVKM. The length of the CDR3 is 11 residues.

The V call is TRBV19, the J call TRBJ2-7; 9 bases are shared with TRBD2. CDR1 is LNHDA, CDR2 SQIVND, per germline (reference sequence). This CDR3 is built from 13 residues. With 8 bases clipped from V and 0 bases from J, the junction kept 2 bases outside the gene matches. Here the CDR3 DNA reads TGTGCCAGTTCTAGCGGGAACTCCTACGAGCAGTACTTC. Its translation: CASSSGNSYEQYF.

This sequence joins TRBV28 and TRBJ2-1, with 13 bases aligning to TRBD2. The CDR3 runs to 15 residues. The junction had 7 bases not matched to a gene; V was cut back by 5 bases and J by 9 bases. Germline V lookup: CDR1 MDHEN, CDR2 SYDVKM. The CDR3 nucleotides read TGTGCCAGCAGTCCGAGACTAGCGGGAGGAGGTGAGCAGTTCTTC. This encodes CASSPRLAGGGEQFF.

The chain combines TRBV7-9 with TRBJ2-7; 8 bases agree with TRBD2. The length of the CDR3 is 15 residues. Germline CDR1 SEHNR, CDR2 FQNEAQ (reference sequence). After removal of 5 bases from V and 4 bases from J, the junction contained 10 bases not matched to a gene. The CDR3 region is CASSGFSGAQYEQYF. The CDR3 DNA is TGTGCCAGCAGCGGGTTTAGCGGGGCCCAGTACGAGCAGTACTTC.

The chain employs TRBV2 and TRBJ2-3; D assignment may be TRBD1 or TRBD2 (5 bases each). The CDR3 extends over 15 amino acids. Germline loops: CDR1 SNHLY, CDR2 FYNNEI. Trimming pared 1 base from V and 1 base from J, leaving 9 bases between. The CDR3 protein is CASSEELGGTDTQYF. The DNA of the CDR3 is TGTGCCAGCAGTGAAGAGTTGGGGGGCACAGATACGCAGTATTTT.

The CDR3 reads CASSLSRYYGYTF. The DNA for the CDR3 is TGTGCCAGCAGCTTATCACGATACTATGGCTACACCTTC. The rearrangement uses TRBV7-8 and TRBJ1-2; D not resolved. The length of the CDR3 is 13 residues. V was trimmed by 2 bases and J by 3 bases, leaving 7 bases between them. The germline CDR1 and CDR2 sequences are SGHVS and FQNEAQ.